This T cell receptor (beta chain) was captured by sequencing in a study of blood T cell repertoires in COVID-19. Study information: Italy, Spain and the United States were the sources of the convalescent and acute COVID-19 samples. Sources were T cells, B-cell-depleted T cells, or PBMCs; the material itself was cDNA or gDNA.

This CDR3 has 12 residues. V lost 7 bases and J lost 7, with 11 bases in between. Germline lookup yields CDR1 MNHNY and CDR2 SVGAGI (reference sequence). The authors' processing: Amplifying reference gene primers gave estimates of nucleated cell counts. The table came from immunoSEQ multiplex PCR; TCRdb's copy has only in-frame clones and leaves some out. The DNA was the basis for D and trimming; V, J and clone size are from that table. The profile shows 300,000 to 400,000 clones, roughly 86% of them singletons. Patients at the Seattle site were enrolled during active infection and followed longitudinally.

The source is a woman aged 70-85 years with COVID-19, enrolled during active disease. J is TRBJ2-1 and V is TRBV6-6, with no clear D. The sequenced sample was peripheral blood. The CDR3 sequence: CASTPAGNEQFF. As DNA, the CDR3 is TGTGCCAGCACCCCCGCCGGGAATGAGCAGTTCTTC.